Presented here are 12 T cell receptor beta chains from one specimen sequenced in a study of blood T cell repertoires in COVID-19. Sequencing was performed with immunoSEQ multiplex PCR; in TCRdb, only in-frame clones are kept and a portion is missing. This sample has about 59,000 clones, with about 86% found just once. Specimen: peripheral blood. The source is a woman at least 80 years old with active COVID-19.

This clone was recorded only once. The genes are TRBV29-1 and TRBJ2-1, with 9 bases lining up with TRBD2. Trimming cost V 4 bases and J 5 bases; bases outside gene matches: 6. The germline V gene has CDR1 SQVTM and CDR2 ANQGSEA. This CDR3 region has 14 residues. The CDR3: CSVVELAGHNEQFF. The CDR3 nucleotides are TGCAGCGTTGTGGAGCTAGCGGGGCACAATGAGCAGTTCTTC.

J is TRBJ2-2 and V is TRBV6-2 or TRBV6-3; 8 nucleotides align to TRBD2. This CDR3 comprises 17 residues. The junction had 15 bases not matched to a gene; V was cut back by 6 bases and J by 6 bases. Germline V gives CDR1 MNHEY, CDR2 SVGEGT. In nucleotides, the CDR3 is TGTGCCAGCAGCGGGAGGGACTATCCCTCATGGCCCGGGGAGCTGTTTTTT. Translating gives CASSGRDYPSWPGELFF.

The chain's CDR3 is CASSFPGTVYGYTF. The CDR3 nucleotides are TGTGCCAGCAGTTTCCCTGGGACAGTCTATGGCTACACCTTC. The chain carries TRBV6-2 or TRBV6-3 and TRBJ1-2; 7 bases agree with TRBD1. This CDR3 is 14 amino acids long. CDR1 is MNHEY and CDR2 is SVGEGT in the germline V gene. V lost 4 bases, J lost 4 bases, and 6 bases stayed unmatched.

The chain has TRBV2 and TRBJ1-4; 10 bases are shared with TRBD1. The CDR3 sequence is 14 residues long. Losses at the gene ends were 6 bases for V and 5 bases for J; bases not matched to a gene: 3. The germline CDR1 and CDR2 sequences are SNHLY and FYNNEI. The CDR3 DNA follows: TGTGCCAGCAGGTCGACAGGGGGCAATGAAAAACTGTTTTTT. As protein: CASRSTGGNEKLFF.

This rearrangement joins TRBV7-2 to TRBJ2-5; a weak D match, TRBD2 (6 bases). The CDR3 is 12 amino acids. Deletions cut 7 bases from V and 5 bases from J, with 11 bases between. The V gene's germline CDR1 is SGHTA and CDR2 FQGNSA. The CDR3 coding sequence is TGTGCCAGCACCCCTGCGGGGGAGACCCAGTACTTC. Protein sequence: CASTPAGETQYF. Drawing the rest from reference TRBV7-2 and TRBJ2-5, the complete variable domain is GAGVSQSPSNKVTEKGKDVELRCDPISGHTALYWYRQSLGQGLEFLIYFQGNSAPDKSGLPSDRFSAERTGGSVSTLTIQRTQQEDSAVYLCASTPAGETQYFGPGTRLLVL.

This clone was found a few times. The chain is built from TRBV7-2 and TRBJ1-2; D ambiguous. The CDR3 covers 15 residues. The ends were cut back, 6 bases at V and 4 bases at J, with 18 bases in the middle. Germline V gene lookup returns CDR1 SGHTA and CDR2 FQGNSA. DNA for the CDR3: TGTGCCAGCAGTCCTAGGGTGGGTGCGGGCTATGGCTACACCTTC. It codes for CASSPRVGAGYGYTF. The full variable domain, its missing parts supplied by reference TRBV7-2 and TRBJ1-2, is GAGVSQSPSNKVTEKGKDVELRCDPISGHTALYWYRQSLGQGLEFLIYFQGNSAPDKSGLPSDRFSAERTGGSVSTLTIQRTQQEDSAVYLCASSPRVGAGYGYTFGSGTRLTVV.

This clone was recorded once. The chain combines TRBV7-9 with TRBJ1-4; 9 nucleotides agree with TRBD1. Germline V gives CDR1 SEHNR, CDR2 FQNEAQ (reference sequence). This CDR3 has 14 amino acids. The ends lost 5 bases at V and 5 bases at J; junction bases unmatched: 3. The CDR3 DNA follows: TGTGCCAGCAGCCGTGGGACAGGGAATGAAAAACTGTTTTTT. Its translation is CASSRGTGNEKLFF.

This chain connects TRBV5-6 to TRBJ2-1; 11 positions match TRBD2. V shed 0 bases and J 10 bases; nucleotides not matched to a gene: 12. The CDR3 totals 17 residues. Germline loops: CDR1 SGHDT, CDR2 YYEEEE. CDR3 protein: CASSLGGGTSGLREQFF. DNA for the CDR3: TGTGCCAGCAGCTTGGGTGGAGGGACTAGCGGTCTGCGCGAGCAGTTCTTC.

The rearrangement joins TRBV7-2 to TRBJ1-1; 8 bases match TRBD1. The CDR3 consists of 14 residues. Germline V gene sequence: CDR1 SGHTA, CDR2 FQGNSA. The ends lost 5 bases at V and 4 bases at J; junction bases unmatched: 6. Here the CDR3 reads CASSAQGARTEAFF. For the CDR3, the DNA is TGTGCCAGCAGCGCGCAGGGGGCCCGCACTGAAGCTTTCTTT.

The rearrangement uses TRBV9 and TRBJ1-3, with D tentatively TRBD1 (5 bases). CDR1 SGDLS and CDR2 YYNGEE come from the germline V gene. The CDR3 has 14 residues. The V end lost 2 bases, the J end lost 4 bases, and 10 bases lay between the germline ends. In DNA, the CDR3 is TGTGCCAGCAGCGTCGCAGGGCAAGGAAACACCATATATTTT. Translated, it gives CASSVAGQGNTIYF.

The chain carries TRBV6-2 or TRBV6-3 and TRBJ1-4, with D possibly matching TRBD1 (5 bases). Trimming took off 6 bases at V and 8 bases at J, with 16 bases between the two ends. This CDR3 has 14 residues. CDR1 and CDR2 from the germline V gene are MNHEY and SVGEGT. The CDR3 DNA reads as TGTGCCAGCAGCCCGGGACTACGGGACGAAAAACTGTTTTTT. Translation gives CASSPGLRDEKLFF.

This clone was detected a few times. This chain joins TRBV20-1 and TRBJ1-5; D call uncertain. Germline V CDR1 and CDR2: DFQATT, SNEGSKA (reference sequence). The V end lost 3 bases, the J end lost 4 bases, and 7 bases lay between the germline ends. CDR3 length: 12 amino acids. CDR3 protein: CSASRQNQPQHF. In DNA, the CDR3 is TGCAGTGCTAGTAGACAAAATCAGCCCCAGCATTTT.